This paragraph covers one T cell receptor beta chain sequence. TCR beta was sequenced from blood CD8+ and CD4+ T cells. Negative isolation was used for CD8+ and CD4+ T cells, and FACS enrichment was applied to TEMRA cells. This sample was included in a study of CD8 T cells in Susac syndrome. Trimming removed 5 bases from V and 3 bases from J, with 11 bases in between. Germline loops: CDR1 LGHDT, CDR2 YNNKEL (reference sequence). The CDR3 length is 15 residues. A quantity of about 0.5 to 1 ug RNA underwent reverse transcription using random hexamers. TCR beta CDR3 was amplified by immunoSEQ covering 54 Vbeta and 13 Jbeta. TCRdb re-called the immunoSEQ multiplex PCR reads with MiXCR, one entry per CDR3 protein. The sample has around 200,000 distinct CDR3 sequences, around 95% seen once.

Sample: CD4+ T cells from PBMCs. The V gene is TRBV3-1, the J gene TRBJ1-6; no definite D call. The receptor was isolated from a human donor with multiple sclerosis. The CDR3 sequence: CASSTHRGYNSPLHF. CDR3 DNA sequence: TGTGCCAGCAGCACTCACCGGGGCTATAATTCACCCCTCCACTTT.